The 11 T cell receptor beta chains below come from one sample, sequenced in a study of T cell clonality in common variable immunodeficiency. TCRdb keeps only in-frame clones here, not all; method: immunoSEQ multiplex PCR. The data show roughly 70,000 clones, none appearing only once, with about 1.7% held by the ten largest. Sequenced: peripheral blood mononuclear cells. Receptor source: a person aged 18-69 years in good health.

This clone has ten or more counts. The CDR3 goes on 3 residues after the read ends, and that part is filled in from the germline J gene. The chain employs TRBV5-6 and TRBJ2-2, with D tentatively TRBD2 (6 bases). V lost 3 bases to trimming and J lost 5 bases, with 14 bases between them. CDR1 and CDR2 from the germline V gene are SGHDT and YYEEEE. This CDR3 comprises 15 residues. Incomplete CDR3 DNA: TGTGCCAGCAGCTGGGGCGGGGCGGGGACCGGGGAG. Protein: CASSWGGAGTGE. The whole CDR3 protein reads CASSWGGAGTGELFF.

This clone was counted between two and nine times. The read ends 3 residues early relative to the CDR3; the germline J gene fills the gap. This rearrangement joins TRBV6-4 to TRBJ1-6, with D unclear. Trimming pared 6 bases from V and 9 bases from J, leaving 18 bases between. The CDR3 has 15 residues. CDR1 and CDR2 (germline): MRHNA, SNTAGT. The sequenced part of the CDR3 DNA is TGTGCCAGCAGCGTCACCCCCGACCGGGGTTCACCC. Translating gives CASSVTPDRGSP. The whole CDR3 reads CASSVTPDRGSPLHF.

This clone showed up many times. The read gets to within 3 residues of the CDR3 end, and the germline J gene fills in the rest. The chain couples TRBV7-9 to TRBJ2-7; D is uncertain. The CDR3 has 12 residues. Looked up from germline, CDR1 is SEHNR and CDR2 is FQNEAQ (reference sequence). Trimming shortened V by 4 bases and J by 6 bases, and 10 bases separated the two germline ends. CDR3 in amino acids: CASSSPSCEQYF. Incomplete CDR3 DNA: TGTGCCAGCAGCTCCCCCTCGTGCGAG.

This clone was detected only a few times. The read halts 3 residues ahead of the CDR3 end, with the missing end drawn from the germline J gene. J is TRBJ1-5 and V is TRBV19; 7 positions agree with TRBD1. Per the germline V gene, CDR1 is LNHDA and CDR2 is SQIVND (reference sequence). V shed 3 bases and J 0 bases; nucleotides not matched to a gene: 14. The CDR3 loop spans 19 amino acids. Incomplete CDR3 DNA: TGTGCCAGTAGTATCATTTTAGGGGACAGCTTCAATAGCAATCAGCCC. It encodes CASSIILGDSFNSNQP. The full CDR3 protein is CASSIILGDSFNSNQPQHF. The full variable domain, its missing parts supplied by reference TRBV19 and TRBJ1-5, is DGGITQSPKYLFRKEGQNVTLSCEQNLNHDAMYWYRQDPGQGLRLIYYSQIVNDFQKGDIAEGYSVSREKKESFPLTVTSAQKNPTAFYLCASSIILGDSFNSNQPQHFGDGTRLSIL.

Many counts were recorded for this clone. Read sequence stops 3 residues before the CDR3 end, and the germline J gene provides the missing end. The chain is built from TRBV5-1 and TRBJ2-2, with 7 bases aligning to TRBD2. The junction had 1 base not matched to a gene; V was cut back by 1 base and J by 4 bases. This CDR3 has 14 amino acids. Germline-derived CDR1 and CDR2 are SGHRS and YFSETQ. The part of the CDR3 DNA that was read is TGCGCCAGCAGCTTGACGGGGGGCACCGGGGAG. Translation: CASSLTGGTGE. The full CDR3 protein reads CASSLTGGTGELFF.

As regards this clone: The read is 3 residues too short to cover the CDR3 end, so that end is filled in from the germline J gene. The chain carries TRBV7-9 and TRBJ2-3, with unresolved D. In germline, CDR1 is SEHNR, CDR2 FQNEAQ (reference sequence). V lost 6 bases, J lost 0 bases, and 7 bases lay in between. CDR3 size: 13 residues. The sequenced part of the CDR3 DNA is TGTGCCAGCAGTCCGCAGAGCACAGATACG. It yields the protein CASSPQSTDT. In full, the CDR3 reads CASSPQSTDTQYF.

Many counts were recorded for this clone. With the read ending 3 residues before the CDR3 end, the germline J gene is used to fill in that end. The genes are TRBV13 and TRBJ2-2; D is uncertain. Germline-derived CDR1 and CDR2 are PRHDT and FYEKMQ (reference sequence). Between the trimmed V and J ends, which lost 5 bases and 1 base, there was a span of 5 bases. The CDR3 covers 13 residues. The sequenced CDR3 bases are TGTGCCAGCAGCCGAGGGAACACCGGGGAG. Translating gives CASSRGNTGE. The full CDR3 is CASSRGNTGELFF.

This clone was detected ten times or more. The sequence runs out 3 residues before the end of the CDR3; the remainder is reconstructed from the germline J gene. This chain links TRBV4-2 with TRBJ1-1; D gene unclear. Germline V gene data show CDR1 as LGHNA and CDR2 as YNFKEQ. V gave up 0 bases and J gave up 1 base, with 6 bases separating them. The CDR3 is 14 amino acids. The CDR3 loop is CASSQDFRNTEAFF. CDR3 DNA (partial): TGTGCCAGCAGCCAAGATTTTCGGAACACTGAA.

This clone was picked up many times. The CDR3 goes on 3 residues after the read ends, and that part is filled in from the germline J gene. J is TRBJ2-1 and V is TRBV6-2 or TRBV6-3; 9 positions match TRBD2. The germline gives CDR1 MNHEY, CDR2 SVGEGT. The CDR3 has 17 residues. V lost 2 bases, J lost 7 bases, and 12 bases stayed unmatched. The covered CDR3 bases are TGTGCCAGCAGTTACCAATTCTTAGCGGGGGATCCGAATGAG. It specifies CASSYQFLAGDPNE. The whole CDR3 protein is CASSYQFLAGDPNEQFF.

This clone was seen many times. The read halts 3 residues ahead of the CDR3 end, with the missing end drawn from the germline J gene. The genes are TRBV20-1 and TRBJ2-7; 7 bases agree with TRBD1. The germline V gene encodes CDR1 DFQATT and CDR2 SNEGSKA (reference sequence). J lost 1 base, V lost 6 bases, and 3 bases had no gene match. The CDR3 is 12 amino acids. CDR3 sequence reads: CSAPGQSYEQYF. Partial CDR3 DNA: TGCAGTGCCCCGGGACAGTCCTACGAG.

This clone was found many times. The read ends 3 residues before the CDR3 terminus; that terminus is restored from the germline J gene. V is TRBV7-9 and J is TRBJ1-2; 7 bases are a match to TRBD1. Germline loops: CDR1 SEHNR, CDR2 FQNEAQ (reference sequence). The CDR3 consists of 13 residues. After removal of 5 bases from V and 5 bases from J, the junction contained 5 bases not matched to a gene. Here the CDR3 reads CASSPGQRYGYTF. CDR3 DNA, as far as it was read: TGTGCCAGCAGCCCGGGACAGCGGTATGGC. Full variable domain (rest looked up from reference TRBV7-9 and TRBJ1-2): DTGVSQNPRHKITKRGQNVTFRCDPISEHNRLYWYRQTLGQGPEFLTYFQNEAQLEKSRLLSDRFSAERPKGSFSTLEIQRTEQGDSAMYLCASSPGQRYGYTFGSGTRLTVV.